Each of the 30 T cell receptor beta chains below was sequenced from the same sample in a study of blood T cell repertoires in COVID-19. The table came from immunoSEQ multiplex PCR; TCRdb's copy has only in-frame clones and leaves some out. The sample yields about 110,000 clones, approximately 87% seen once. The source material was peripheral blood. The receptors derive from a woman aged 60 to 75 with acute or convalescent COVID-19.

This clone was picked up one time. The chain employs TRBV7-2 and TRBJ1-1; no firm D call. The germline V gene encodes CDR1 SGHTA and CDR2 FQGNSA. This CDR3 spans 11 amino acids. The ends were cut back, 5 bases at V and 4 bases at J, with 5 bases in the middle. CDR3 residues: CASSAVTEAFF. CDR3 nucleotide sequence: TGTGCCAGCAGCGCGGTCACTGAAGCTTTCTTT.

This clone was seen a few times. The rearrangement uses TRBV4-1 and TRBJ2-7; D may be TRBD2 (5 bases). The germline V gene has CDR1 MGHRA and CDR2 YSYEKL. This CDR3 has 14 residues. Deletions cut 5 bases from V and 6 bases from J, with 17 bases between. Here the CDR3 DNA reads TGCGCCAGCAGCTACCAACTAGATACGGGCGAGCAGTACTTC. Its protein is CASSYQLDTGEQYF.

The CDR3 bases are TGTGCCAGCAGCCTAAGAGGCACCCCCGGGGAGCTGTTTTTT. It codes for CASSLRGTPGELFF. The chain links TRBV6-5 to TRBJ2-2, with unresolved D. V shed 6 bases and J shed 6 bases, with 14 bases lying between them. CDR1 is MNHEY and CDR2 is SVGAGI in the germline V gene. This CDR3 spans 14 amino acids.

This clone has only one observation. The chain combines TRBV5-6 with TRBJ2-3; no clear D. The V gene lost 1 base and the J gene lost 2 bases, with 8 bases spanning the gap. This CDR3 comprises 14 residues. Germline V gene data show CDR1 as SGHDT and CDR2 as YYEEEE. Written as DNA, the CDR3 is TGTGCCAGCAGCTTGCGCTACTTCACAGATACGCAGTATTTT. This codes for CASSLRYFTDTQYF.

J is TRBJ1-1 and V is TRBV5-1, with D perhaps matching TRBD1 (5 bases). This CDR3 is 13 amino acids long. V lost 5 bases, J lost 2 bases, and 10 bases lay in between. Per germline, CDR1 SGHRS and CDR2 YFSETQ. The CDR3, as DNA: TGCGCCAGCAGAACAGGACCAAACACTGAAGCTTTCTTT. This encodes CASRTGPNTEAFF.

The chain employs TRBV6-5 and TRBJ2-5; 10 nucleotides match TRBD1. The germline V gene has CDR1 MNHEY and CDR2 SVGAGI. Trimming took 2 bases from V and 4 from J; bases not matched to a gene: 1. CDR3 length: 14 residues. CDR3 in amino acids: CASSYRTGGETQYF. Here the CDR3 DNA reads TGTGCCAGCAGTTACAGGACAGGGGGAGAGACCCAGTACTTC.

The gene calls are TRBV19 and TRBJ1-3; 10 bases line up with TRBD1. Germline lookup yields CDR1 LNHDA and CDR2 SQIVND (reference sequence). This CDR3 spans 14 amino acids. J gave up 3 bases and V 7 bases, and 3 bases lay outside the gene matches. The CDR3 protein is CASTGQGYGNTIYF. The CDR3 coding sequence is TGTGCCAGTACGGGACAGGGGTATGGAAACACCATATATTTT.

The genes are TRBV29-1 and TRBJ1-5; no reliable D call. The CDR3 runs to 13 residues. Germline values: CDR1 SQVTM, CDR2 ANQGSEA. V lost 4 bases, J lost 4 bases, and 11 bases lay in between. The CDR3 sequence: CSVGYGANQPQHF. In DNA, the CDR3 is TGCAGCGTTGGGTATGGAGCGAATCAGCCCCAGCATTTT.

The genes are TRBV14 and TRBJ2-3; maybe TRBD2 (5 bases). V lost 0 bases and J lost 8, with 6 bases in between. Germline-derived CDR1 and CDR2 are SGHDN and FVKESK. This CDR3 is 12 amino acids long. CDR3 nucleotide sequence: TGTGCCAGCAGCCAAGACCGGGGTACGCAGTATTTT. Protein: CASSQDRGTQYF.

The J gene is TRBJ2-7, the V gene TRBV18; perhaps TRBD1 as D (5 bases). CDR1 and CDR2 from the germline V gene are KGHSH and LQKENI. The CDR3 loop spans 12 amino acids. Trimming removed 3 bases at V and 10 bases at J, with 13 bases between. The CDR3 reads CASSPWVGPQYF. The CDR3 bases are TGTGCCAGCTCACCGTGGGTGGGGCCCCAGTACTTC.

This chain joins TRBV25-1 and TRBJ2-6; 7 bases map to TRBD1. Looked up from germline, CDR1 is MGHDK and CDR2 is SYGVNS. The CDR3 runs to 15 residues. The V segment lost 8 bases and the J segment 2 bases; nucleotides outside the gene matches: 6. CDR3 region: CASQDTGAGANVLTF. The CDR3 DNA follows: TGTGCCAGCCAAGACACAGGGGCTGGGGCCAACGTCCTGACTTTC.

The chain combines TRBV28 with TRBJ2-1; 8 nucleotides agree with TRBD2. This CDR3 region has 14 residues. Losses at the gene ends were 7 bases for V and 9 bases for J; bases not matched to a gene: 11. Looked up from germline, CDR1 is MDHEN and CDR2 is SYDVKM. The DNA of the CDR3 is TGTGCCAGCAACCTGGGGACTAGGCTAAGTGAGCAGTTCTTC. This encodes CASNLGTRLSEQFF. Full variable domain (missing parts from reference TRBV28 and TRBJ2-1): DVKVTQSSRYLVKRTGEKVFLECVQDMDHENMFWYRQDPGLGLRLIYFSYDVKMKEKGDIPEGYSVSREKKERFSLILESASTNQTSMYLCASNLGTRLSEQFFGPGTRLTVL.

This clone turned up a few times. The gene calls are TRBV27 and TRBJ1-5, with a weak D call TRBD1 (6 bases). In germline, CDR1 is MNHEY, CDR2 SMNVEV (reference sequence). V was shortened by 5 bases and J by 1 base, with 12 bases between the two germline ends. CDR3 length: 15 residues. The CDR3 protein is CASSVQGWSNQPQHF. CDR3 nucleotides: TGTGCCAGCAGTGTACAGGGATGGAGCAATCAGCCCCAGCATTTT.

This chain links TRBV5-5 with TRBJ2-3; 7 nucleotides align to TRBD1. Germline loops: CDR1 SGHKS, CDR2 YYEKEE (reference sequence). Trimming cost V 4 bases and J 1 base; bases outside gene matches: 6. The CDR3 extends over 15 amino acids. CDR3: CASSPRQGGTDTQYF. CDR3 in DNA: TGTGCCAGCAGCCCACGACAGGGAGGCACAGATACGCAGTATTTT.

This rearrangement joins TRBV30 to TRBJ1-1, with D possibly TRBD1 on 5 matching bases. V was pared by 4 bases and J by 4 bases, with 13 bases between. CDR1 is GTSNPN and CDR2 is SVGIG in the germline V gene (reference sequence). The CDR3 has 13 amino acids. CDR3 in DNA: TGTGCCTGGAACGTTCAGGGAATCACTGAAGCTTTCTTT. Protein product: CAWNVQGITEAFF. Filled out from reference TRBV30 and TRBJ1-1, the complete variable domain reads SQTIHQWPATLVQPVGSPLSLECTVEGTSNPNLYWYRQAAGRGLQLLFYSVGIGQISSEVPQNLSASRPQDRQFILSSKKLLLSDSGFYLCAWNVQGITEAFFGQGTRLTVV.

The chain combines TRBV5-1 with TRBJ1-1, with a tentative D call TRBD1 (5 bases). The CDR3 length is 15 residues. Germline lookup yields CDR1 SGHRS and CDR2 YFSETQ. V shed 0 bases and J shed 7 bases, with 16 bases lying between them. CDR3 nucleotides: TGCGCCAGCAGCTTGGCCGTTGGGGCGGGGGGTGAAGCTTTCTTT. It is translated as CASSLAVGAGGEAFF.

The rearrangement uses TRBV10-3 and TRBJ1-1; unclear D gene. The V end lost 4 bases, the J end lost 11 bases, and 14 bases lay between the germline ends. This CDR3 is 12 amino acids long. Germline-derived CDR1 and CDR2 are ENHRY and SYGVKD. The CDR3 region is CAISVMKRAAFF. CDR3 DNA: TGTGCCATCAGTGTGATGAAGCGGGCGGCTTTCTTT.

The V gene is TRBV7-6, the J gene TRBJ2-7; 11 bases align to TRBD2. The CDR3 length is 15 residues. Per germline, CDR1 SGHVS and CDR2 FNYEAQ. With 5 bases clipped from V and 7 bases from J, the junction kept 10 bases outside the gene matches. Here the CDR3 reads CASSPELAGVGEQYF. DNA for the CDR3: TGTGCCAGCAGCCCCGAACTAGCGGGAGTAGGGGAGCAGTACTTC. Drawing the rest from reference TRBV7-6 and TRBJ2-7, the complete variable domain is GAGVSQSPRYKVTKRGQDVALRCDPISGHVSLYWYRQALGQGPEFLTYFNYEAQQDKSGLPNDRFSAERPEGSISTLTIQRTEQRDSAMYRCASSPELAGVGEQYFGPGTRLTVT.

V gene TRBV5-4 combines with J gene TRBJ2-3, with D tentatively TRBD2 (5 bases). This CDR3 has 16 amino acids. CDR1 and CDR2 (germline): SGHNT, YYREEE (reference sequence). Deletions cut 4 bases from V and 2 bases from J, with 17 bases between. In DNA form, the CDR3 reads TGTGCCAGCAGCCCCCCCGCTAGCTATTCCACAGATACGCAGTATTTT. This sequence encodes CASSPPASYSTDTQYF. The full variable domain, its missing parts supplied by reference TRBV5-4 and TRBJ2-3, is ETGVTQSPTHLIKTRGQQVTLRCSSQSGHNTVSWYQQALGQGPQFIFQYYREEENGRGNFPPRFSGLQFPNYSSELNVNALELDDSALYLCASSPPASYSTDTQYFGPGTRLTVL.

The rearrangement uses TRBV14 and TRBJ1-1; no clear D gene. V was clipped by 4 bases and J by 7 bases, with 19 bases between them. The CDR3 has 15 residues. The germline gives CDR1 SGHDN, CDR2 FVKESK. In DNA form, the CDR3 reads TGTGCCAGCAGCCCATCCAACTACCGACCCGATGAAGCTTTCTTT. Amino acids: CASSPSNYRPDEAFF. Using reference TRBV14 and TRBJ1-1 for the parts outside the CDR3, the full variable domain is EAGVTQFPSHSVIEKGQTVTLRCDPISGHDNLYWYRRVMGKEIKFLLHFVKESKQDESGMPNNRFLAERTGGTYSTLKVQPAELEDSGVYFCASSPSNYRPDEAFFGQGTRLTVV.

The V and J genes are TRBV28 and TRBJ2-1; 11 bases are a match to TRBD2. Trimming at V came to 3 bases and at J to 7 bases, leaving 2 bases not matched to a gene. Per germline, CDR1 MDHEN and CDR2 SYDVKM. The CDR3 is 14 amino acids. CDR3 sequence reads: CASSLVAGGNEQFF. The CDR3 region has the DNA TGTGCCAGCAGTTTGGTAGCGGGGGGGAATGAGCAGTTCTTC.

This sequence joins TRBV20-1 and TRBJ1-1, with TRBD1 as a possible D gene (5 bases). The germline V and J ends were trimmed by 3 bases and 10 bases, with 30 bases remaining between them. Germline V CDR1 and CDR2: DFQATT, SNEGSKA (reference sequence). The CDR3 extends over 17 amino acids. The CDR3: CSASPTSGGTLSGGAFF. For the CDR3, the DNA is TGCAGTGCTAGTCCTACCTCGGGGGGAACTCTCTCGGGAGGAGCTTTCTTT.

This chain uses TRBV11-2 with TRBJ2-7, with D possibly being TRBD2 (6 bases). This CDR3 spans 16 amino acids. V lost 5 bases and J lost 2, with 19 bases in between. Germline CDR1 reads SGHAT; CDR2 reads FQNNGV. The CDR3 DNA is TGTGCCAGCAGCCCCCTTCGGGGGAGGTCGACCTACGAGCAGTACTTC. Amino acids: CASSPLRGRSTYEQYF.

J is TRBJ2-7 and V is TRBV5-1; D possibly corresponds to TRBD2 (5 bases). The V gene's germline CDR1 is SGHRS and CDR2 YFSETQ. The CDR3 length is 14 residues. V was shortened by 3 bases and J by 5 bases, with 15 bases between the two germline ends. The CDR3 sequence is CASSSKGDKDEQYF. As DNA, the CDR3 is TGCGCCAGCAGCTCGAAGGGAGATAAAGACGAGCAGTACTTC.

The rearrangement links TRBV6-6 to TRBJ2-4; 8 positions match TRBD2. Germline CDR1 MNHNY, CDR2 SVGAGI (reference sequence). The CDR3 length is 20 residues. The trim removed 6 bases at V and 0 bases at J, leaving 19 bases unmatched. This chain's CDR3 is CASSLGVSGAPGGAKNIQYF. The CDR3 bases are TGTGCCAGCAGCCTCGGCGTTAGCGGGGCCCCCGGAGGAGCCAAAAACATTCAGTACTTC.

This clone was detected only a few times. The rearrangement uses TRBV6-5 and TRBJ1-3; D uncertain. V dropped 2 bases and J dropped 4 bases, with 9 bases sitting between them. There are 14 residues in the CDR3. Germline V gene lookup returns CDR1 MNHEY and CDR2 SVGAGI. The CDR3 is CASSYEGSGNTIYF. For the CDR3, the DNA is TGTGCCAGCAGTTACGAGGGATCGGGAAACACCATATATTTT.

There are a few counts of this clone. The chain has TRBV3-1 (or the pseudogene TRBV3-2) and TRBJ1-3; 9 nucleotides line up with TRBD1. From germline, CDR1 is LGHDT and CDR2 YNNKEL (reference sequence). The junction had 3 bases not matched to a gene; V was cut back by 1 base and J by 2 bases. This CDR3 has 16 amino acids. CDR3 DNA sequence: TGTGCCAGCAGCCAAGGATGGGACAGGGCTGGAAACACCATATATTTT. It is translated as CASSQGWDRAGNTIYF.

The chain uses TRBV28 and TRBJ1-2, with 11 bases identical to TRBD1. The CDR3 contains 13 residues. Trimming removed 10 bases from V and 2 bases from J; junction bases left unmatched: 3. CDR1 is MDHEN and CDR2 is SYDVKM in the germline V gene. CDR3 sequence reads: CATGTGGNYGYTF. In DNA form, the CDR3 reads TGTGCCACTGGGACAGGGGGAAACTATGGCTACACCTTC.

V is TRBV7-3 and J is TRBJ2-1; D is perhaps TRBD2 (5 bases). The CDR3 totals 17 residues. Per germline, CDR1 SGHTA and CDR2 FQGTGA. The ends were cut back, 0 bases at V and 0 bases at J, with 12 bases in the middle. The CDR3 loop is CASSLTHGESSYNEQFF. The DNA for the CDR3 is TGTGCCAGCAGCTTAACACACGGGGAAAGCTCCTACAATGAGCAGTTCTTC.

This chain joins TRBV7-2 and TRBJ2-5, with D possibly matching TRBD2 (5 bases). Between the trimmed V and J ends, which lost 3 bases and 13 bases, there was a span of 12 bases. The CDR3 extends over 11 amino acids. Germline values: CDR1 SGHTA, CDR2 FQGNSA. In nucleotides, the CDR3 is TGTGCCAGCAGCTTCCGGGATCAGTCGTACTTC. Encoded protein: CASSFRDQSYF.